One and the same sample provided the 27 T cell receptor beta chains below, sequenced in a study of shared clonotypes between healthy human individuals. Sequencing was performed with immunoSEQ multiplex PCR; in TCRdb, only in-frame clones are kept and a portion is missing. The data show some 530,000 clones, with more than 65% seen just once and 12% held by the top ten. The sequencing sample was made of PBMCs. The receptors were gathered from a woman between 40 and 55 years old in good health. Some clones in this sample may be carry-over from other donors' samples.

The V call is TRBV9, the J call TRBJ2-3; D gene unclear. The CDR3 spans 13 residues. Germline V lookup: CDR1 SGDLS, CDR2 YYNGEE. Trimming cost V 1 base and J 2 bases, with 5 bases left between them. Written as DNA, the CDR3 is TGTGCCAGCAGCGTATCGGTCACAGATACGCAGTATTTT. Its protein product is CASSVSVTDTQYF.

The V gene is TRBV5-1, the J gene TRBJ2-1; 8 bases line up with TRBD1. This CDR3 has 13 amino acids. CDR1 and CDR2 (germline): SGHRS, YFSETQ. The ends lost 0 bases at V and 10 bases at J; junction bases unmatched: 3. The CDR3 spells CASSLAGTGEQFF. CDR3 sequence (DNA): TGCGCCAGCAGCTTGGCGGGGACAGGAGAGCAGTTCTTC.

CDR3 protein: CASTFPGTEAFF. Here the CDR3 DNA reads TGTGCCAGCACCTTCCCCGGGACTGAAGCTTTCTTT. The chain is built from TRBV7-9 and TRBJ1-1; D gene ambiguous. CDR3 length equals 12 residues. Deletions cut 7 bases from V and 5 bases from J, with 11 bases between. The germline V gene encodes CDR1 SEHNR and CDR2 FQNEAQ (reference sequence).

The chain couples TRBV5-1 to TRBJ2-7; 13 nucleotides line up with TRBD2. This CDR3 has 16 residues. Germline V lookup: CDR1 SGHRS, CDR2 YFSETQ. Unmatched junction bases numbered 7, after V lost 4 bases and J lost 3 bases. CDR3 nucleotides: TGCGCCAGCAGCCTTGCCGGGACTAGCGGGATCTACGAGCAGTACTTC. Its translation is CASSLAGTSGIYEQYF.

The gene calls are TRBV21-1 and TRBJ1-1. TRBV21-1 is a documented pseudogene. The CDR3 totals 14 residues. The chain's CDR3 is CASSQLSGGTEAFF. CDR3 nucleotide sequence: TGTGCCAGCAGTCAACTAAGCGGCGGCACTGAAGCTTTCTTT.

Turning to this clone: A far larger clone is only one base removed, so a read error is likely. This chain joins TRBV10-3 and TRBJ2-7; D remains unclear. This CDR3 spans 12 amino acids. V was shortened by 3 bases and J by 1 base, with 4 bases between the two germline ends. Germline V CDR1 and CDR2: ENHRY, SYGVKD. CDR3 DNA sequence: TGTGCCATCAGTGACGGATCCTACGAGCAGTACTTC. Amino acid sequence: CAISDGSYEQYF.

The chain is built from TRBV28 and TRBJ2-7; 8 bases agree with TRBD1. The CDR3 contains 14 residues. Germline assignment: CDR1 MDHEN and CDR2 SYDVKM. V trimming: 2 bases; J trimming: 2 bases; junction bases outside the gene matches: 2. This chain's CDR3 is CASSLRQGTYEQYF. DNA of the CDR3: TGTGCCAGCAGTTTACGACAGGGGACCTACGAGCAGTACTTC.

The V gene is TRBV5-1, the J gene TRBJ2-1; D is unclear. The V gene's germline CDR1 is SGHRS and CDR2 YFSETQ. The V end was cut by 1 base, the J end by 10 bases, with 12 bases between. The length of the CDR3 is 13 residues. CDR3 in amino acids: CASSLIHESEQFF. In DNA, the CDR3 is TGCGCCAGCAGCTTGATCCATGAGTCAGAGCAGTTCTTC.

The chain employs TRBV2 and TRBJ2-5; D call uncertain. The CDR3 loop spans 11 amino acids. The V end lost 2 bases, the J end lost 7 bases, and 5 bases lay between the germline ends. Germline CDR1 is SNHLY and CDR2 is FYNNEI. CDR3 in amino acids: CASSELGTQYF. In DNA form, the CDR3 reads TGTGCCAGCAGTGAACTAGGGACCCAGTACTTC. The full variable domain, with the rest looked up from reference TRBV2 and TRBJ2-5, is EPEVTQTPSHQVTQMGQEVILRCVPISNHLYFYWYRQILGQKVEFLVSFYNNEISEKSEIFDDQFSVERPDGSNFTLKIRSTKLEDSAMYFCASSELGTQYFGPGTRLLVL.

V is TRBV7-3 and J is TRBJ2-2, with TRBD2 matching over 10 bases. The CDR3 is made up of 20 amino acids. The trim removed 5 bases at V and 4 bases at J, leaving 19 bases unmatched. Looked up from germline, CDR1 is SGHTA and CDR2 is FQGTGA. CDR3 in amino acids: CASSPNRPSGRPASTGELFF. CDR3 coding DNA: TGTGCCAGCAGCCCTAACCGTCCTAGCGGGAGACCCGCGAGCACCGGGGAGCTGTTTTTT.

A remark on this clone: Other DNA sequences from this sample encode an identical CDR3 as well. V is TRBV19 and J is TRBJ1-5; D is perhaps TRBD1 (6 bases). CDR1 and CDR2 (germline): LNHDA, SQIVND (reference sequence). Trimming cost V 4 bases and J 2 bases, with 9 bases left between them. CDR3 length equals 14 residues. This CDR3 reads CASSRSGGNQPQHF. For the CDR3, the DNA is TGTGCCAGTAGTAGGTCAGGGGGCAATCAGCCCCAGCATTTT. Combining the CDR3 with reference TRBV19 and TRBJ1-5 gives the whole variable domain DGGITQSPKYLFRKEGQNVTLSCEQNLNHDAMYWYRQDPGQGLRLIYYSQIVNDFQKGDIAEGYSVSREKKESFPLTVTSAQKNPTAFYLCASSRSGGNQPQHFGDGTRLSIL.

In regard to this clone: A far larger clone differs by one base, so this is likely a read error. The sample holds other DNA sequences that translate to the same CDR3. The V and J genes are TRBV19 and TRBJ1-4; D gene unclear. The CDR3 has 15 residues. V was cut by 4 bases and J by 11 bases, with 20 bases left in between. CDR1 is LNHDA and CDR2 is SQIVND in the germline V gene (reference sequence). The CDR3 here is CASSTRNGVPEKLFF. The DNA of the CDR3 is TGTGCCAGTAGTACCCGTAACGGGGTTCCTGAGAAACTGTTTTTT.

The CDR3 bases are TGTGCCAGCAGTCCCGTAGCCTTAGAGGCCTACGAGCAGTACTTC. Its translation: CASSPVALEAYEQYF. The rearrangement joins TRBV28 to TRBJ2-7; unclear D gene. V lost 5 bases to trimming and J lost 2 bases, with 16 bases between them. CDR3 size: 15 residues. Germline values: CDR1 MDHEN, CDR2 SYDVKM.

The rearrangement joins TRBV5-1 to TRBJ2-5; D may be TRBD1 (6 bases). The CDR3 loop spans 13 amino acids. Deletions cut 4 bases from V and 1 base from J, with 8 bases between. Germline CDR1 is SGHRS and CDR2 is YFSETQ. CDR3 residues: CASSRQVQETQYF. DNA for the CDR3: TGCGCCAGCAGCAGACAGGTCCAAGAGACCCAGTACTTC. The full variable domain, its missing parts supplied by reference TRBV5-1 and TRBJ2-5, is KAGVTQTPRYLIKTRGQQVTLSCSPISGHRSVSWYQQTPGQGLQFLFEYFSETQRNKGNFPGRFSGRQFSNSRSEMNVSTLELGDSALYLCASSRQVQETQYFGPGTRLLVL.

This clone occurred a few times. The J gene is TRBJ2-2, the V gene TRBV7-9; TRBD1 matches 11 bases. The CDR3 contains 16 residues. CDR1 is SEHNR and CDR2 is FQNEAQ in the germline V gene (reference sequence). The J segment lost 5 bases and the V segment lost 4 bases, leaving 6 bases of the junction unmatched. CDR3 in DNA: TGTGCCAGCAGCTACTCCCGGGACAGGGGGACCGGGGAGCTGTTTTTT. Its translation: CASSYSRDRGTGELFF.

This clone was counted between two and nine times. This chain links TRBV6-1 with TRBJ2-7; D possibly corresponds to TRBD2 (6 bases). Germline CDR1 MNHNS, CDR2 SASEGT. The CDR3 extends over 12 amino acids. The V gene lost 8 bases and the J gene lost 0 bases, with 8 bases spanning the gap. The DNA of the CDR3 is TGTGCCAGCCGGGACTTCTCCTACGAGCAGTACTTC. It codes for CASRDFSYEQYF.

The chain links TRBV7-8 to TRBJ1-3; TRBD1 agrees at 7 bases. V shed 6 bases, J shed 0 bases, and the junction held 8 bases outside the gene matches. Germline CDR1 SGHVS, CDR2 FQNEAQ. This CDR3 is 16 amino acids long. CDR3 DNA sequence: TGTGCCAGCAGGTCGTGGGACAGCTTCTCTGGAAACACCATATATTTT. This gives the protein CASRSWDSFSGNTIYF.

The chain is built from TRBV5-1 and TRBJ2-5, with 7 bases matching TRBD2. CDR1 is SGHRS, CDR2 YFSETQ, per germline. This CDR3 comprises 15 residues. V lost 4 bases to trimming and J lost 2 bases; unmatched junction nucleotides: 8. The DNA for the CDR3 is TGCGCCAGCAGCAGGGGCGGGGGAGGGCAAGAGACCCAGTACTTC. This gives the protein CASSRGGGGQETQYF. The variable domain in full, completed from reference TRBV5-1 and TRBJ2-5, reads KAGVTQTPRYLIKTRGQQVTLSCSPISGHRSVSWYQQTPGQGLQFLFEYFSETQRNKGNFPGRFSGRQFSNSRSEMNVSTLELGDSALYLCASSRGGGGQETQYFGPGTRLLVL.

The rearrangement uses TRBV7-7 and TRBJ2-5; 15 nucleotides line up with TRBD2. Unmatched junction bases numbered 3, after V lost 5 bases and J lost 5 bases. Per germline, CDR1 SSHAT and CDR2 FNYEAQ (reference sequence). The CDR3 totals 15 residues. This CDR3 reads CASSTGLAGGETQYF. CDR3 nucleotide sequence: TGTGCCAGCAGCACAGGACTAGCGGGGGGGGAGACCCAGTACTTC.

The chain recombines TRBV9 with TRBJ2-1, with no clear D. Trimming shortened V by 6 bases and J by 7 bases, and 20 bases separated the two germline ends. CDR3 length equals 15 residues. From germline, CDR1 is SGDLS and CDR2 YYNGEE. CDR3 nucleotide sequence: TGTGCCAGCACATCTGCGGCCTCCATCGGGAATGAGCAGTTCTTC. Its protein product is CASTSAASIGNEQFF. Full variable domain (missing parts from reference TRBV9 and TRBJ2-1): DSGVTQTPKHLITATGQRVTLRCSPRSGDLSVYWYQQSLDQGLQFLIQYYNGEERAKGNILERFSAQQFPDLHSELNLSSLELGDSALYFCASTSAASIGNEQFFGPGTRLTVL.

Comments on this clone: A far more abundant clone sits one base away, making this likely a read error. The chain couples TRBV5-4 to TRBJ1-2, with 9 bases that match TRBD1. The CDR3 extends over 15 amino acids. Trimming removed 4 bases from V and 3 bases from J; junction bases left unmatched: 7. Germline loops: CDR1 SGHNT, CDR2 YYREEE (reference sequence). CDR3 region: CASSIGTGMYYGYTF. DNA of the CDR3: TGTGCCAGCAGCATAGGGACAGGGATGTACTATGGCTACACCTTC.

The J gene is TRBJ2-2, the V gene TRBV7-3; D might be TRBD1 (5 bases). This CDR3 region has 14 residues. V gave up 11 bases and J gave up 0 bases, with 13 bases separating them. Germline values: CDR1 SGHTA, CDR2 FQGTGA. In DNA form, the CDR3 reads TGTGCCTCCTCGAAAGGGGCGAACACCGGGGAGCTGTTTTTT. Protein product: CASSKGANTGELFF.

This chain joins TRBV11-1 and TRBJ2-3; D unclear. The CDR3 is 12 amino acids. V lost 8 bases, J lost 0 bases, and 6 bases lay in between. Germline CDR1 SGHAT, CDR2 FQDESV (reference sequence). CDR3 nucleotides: TGTGCCAGCGGACCTAGCACAGATACGCAGTATTTT. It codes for CASGPSTDTQYF.

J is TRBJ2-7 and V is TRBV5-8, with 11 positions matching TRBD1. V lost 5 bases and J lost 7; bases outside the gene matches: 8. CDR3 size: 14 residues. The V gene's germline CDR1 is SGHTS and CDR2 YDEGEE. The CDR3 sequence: CASSHRTGGGEQYF. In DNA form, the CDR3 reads TGTGCCAGCAGTCATCGGACAGGGGGCGGTGAGCAGTACTTC. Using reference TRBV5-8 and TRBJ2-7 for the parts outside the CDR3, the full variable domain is EAGVTQSPTHLIKTRGQQATLRCSPISGHTSVYWYQQALGLGLQFLLWYDEGEERNRGNFPPRFSGRQFPNYSSELNVNALELEDSALYLCASSHRTGGGEQYFGPGTRLTVT.

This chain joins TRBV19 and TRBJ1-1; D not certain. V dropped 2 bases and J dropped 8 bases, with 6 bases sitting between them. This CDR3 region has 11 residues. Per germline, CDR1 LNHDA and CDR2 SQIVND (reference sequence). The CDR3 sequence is CASSILAEAFF. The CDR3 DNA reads TGTGCCAGTAGTATATTGGCAGAAGCTTTCTTT.

CDR3 amino acids: CASSFLQGYEQYF. Written as DNA, the CDR3 is TGCGCCAGCAGCTTCCTACAGGGCTACGAGCAGTACTTC. The J gene is TRBJ2-7, the V gene TRBV5-1; maybe TRBD1 (6 bases). The CDR3 contains 13 residues. Germline values: CDR1 SGHRS, CDR2 YFSETQ. Trimming shortened V by 2 bases and J by 3 bases, and 9 bases separated the two germline ends.

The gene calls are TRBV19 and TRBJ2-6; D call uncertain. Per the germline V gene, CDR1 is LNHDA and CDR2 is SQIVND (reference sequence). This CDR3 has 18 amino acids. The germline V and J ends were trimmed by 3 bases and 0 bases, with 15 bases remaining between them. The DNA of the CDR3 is TGTGCCAGTAGTATCCGGCAGCTACTTAGCTCTGGGGCCAACGTCCTGACTTTC. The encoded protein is CASSIRQLLSSGANVLTF.